This TCR beta chain was identified during a study of control samples from healthy donors and cancer patients (dated by TCRdb to 2018 to 2021). For this clone: It has no known antigen specificity. No base quality information exists; no much larger clone differs at one position.

The library relied on the immunoSEQ multiplex PCR assay. TCRdb obtained this table from immuneACCESS and retained in-frame rearrangements with V and J assigned. These tables miss some clones; where compared with another copy, unresolved V genes account for less than half of the shortfall, and the remainder is unexplained. The sample table holds 78,000 or so clones, of which about 88% were seen once. Of the sample, about 4.2% falls within the top ten clones. The origin of this receptor is a woman aged 45-60 years in good health. The sequencing sample was made of blood.

The DNA sequence is as follows: TGCGCCAGCAGCCAAGAGGGCATGGGCTATGGCTACACCTTC. This gives the protein CASSQEGMGYGYTF. The sequence is built from TRBV4-1 and TRBJ1-2, with the D gene uncertain. Per the germline V gene, MGHRA is the CDR1 and YSYEKL is the CDR2. The CDR3 runs 14 residues from the cysteine to the phenylalanine. Only the CDR3 region is kept as DNA, spanning 42 bases read in frame from base 1. V gives up 0 bases and J gives up 4 bases, and the segment between their germline ends measures 9 bases.